What follows describes a single T cell receptor beta chain. This clonotype was picked up many times. Its cognate antigen has yet to be identified. No base quality values were provided; no much bigger clone lies one nucleotide off. The germline V gene gives CDR1 as SGHTA and CDR2 as FQGNSA. V is pared back by 5 bases and J by 4 bases, with 15 bases lying between the germline termini. The CDR3 measures 14 amino acids from cysteine to phenylalanine. Only the CDR3 part of the read is kept: 42 bases, read in frame from the first base. This sample was sequenced with an Illumina HiSeq 1500. TCRdb trimmed the raw reads at Q25, called clones with MiXCR and kept productive beta chains. Rows with a matching CDR3 protein are joined into one entry that keeps the most common DNA and genes. The sample records more than 200,000 distinct CDR3 sequences, over 8% of which are singletons. Less than 15% of the sample comes from the top ten.

The data are from a study of T cell repertoires in cytomegalovirus infection (dated by TCRdb to the late 2010s). Study-level background: Donor HLA type was relevant to the analysis, because carriage of CMV infection together with the matching HLA type was indicated by public TCR beta signatures. The full study reports these points: In both this cohort and an independent roughly 350-donor cohort, the cumulative frequency of public TCR beta family members distinguished carriers of CMV infection plus the relevant HLA type. The ex vivo response was dominated by HLA-C-restricted CMV-specific TCR beta clonotypes, which also provided the single most frequent clonotype in two of eight donors.

In this chain, TRBV7-2 is recombined with TRBJ2-7; TRBD1 is perhaps the D gene, given 6 matching bases. The receptor's source is a human donor in good health (CMV status not recorded). Some clones in this sample may be carry-over from other donors' samples. Sequencing was done on a sample of PBMCs. The nucleotide sequence reads as follows: TGTGCCAGCAGCCAGAACAGGGTCACATACGAGCAGTACTTC. It codes for CASSQNRVTYEQYF.